This is a list of T cell receptor beta chains from one sample in a study of beta chain features in type 1 diabetes. Data came from immunoSEQ multiplex PCR; TCRdb stores just in-frame clones and leaves some out. Of 300,000 or so clones in the sample, roughly an eighth are singletons; the top ten hold 0.015% to 0.02%. The material sequenced was naive CD4+ T cells from blood. The receptor set was obtained from a man aged 25 to 45 with type 1 diabetes. Each CDR3 is given with its conserved first and last residue. Fields, in order: V gene, D gene, CDR3 length, J gene, clone size, CDR3 DNA, CDR3 protein. The D gene is left open where the match is weak. The size of a clone is reported for some rows only, either as once, few or many, or as a class for expanded clones.

TRBV9,TRBD1,12,TRBJ2-1,-,TGTGCCAGCAGCATACAGGGGAATGAGCAGTTCTTC,CASSIQGNEQFF
TRBV11-2,TRBD2,16,TRBJ2-1,few,TGTGCCAGCAGCTCCTTAAGCGGGAGCTCCTACAATGAGCAGTTCTTC,CASSSLSGSSYNEQFF
TRBV6-5,-,15,TRBJ2-5,few,TGTGCCAGCAGTTACGGTGGAGTGGCGGGAGAGACCCAGTACTTC,CASSYGGVAGETQYF
TRBV2,-,14,TRBJ1-1,few,TGTGCCAGCATTTCGGACGGGCGCGGGGGACAAGCTTTCTTT,CASISDGRGGQAFF
TRBV7-2,-,15,TRBJ2-1,few,TGTGCCAGCAGCTCCTCAGGGGCTGCCTACAATGAGCAGTTCTTC,CASSSSGAAYNEQFF
TRBV7-9,-,17,TRBJ2-6,few,TGTGCCAGCAGCCCCCTTGAGGCGAGGACTGGGGCCAACGTCCTGACTTTC,CASSPLEARTGANVLTF
TRBV7-9,TRBD1,15,TRBJ1-1,few,TGTGCCAGCGGCGACCGACAGGGGTTGGGGACTGAAGCTTTCTTT,CASGDRQGLGTEAFF
TRBV11-2,-,14,TRBJ2-1,-,TGTGCCAGCAGCTTAGATATAGGGGTAAATGAGCAGTTCTTC,CASSLDIGVNEQFF
TRBV5-6,TRBD2,14,TRBJ2-1,few,TGTGCCAGCAGCTTATCGGGGGGACCGAGTGAGCAGTTCTTC,CASSLSGGPSEQFF
TRBV18,TRBD2,17,TRBJ2-1,-,TGTGCCAGCTCCCCAATCGTGGGGACTAGTCTCTACAATGAGCAGTTCTTC,CASSPIVGTSLYNEQFF
TRBV11-2,-,15,TRBJ2-3,-,TGTGCCAGCAGCTTAGCACTCGGTTACACAGATACGCAGTATTTT,CASSLALGYTDTQYF
TRBV30,TRBD1,16,TRBJ1-1,-,TGTGCCTGGAGTACCGGGACAGGGGGCTCGGGGGCTGAAGCTTTCTTT,CAWSTGTGGSGAEAFF
TRBV25-1,TRBD1,14,TRBJ1-1,-,TGTGCCAGCAGGGCCGTGTCGGGGACAGCTGAAGCTTTCTTT,CASRAVSGTAEAFF
TRBV2,TRBD1,15,TRBJ2-2,-,TGTGCCAGCAGCTTGACAGGGGGCAACACCGGGGAGCTGTTTTTT,CASSLTGGNTGELFF
TRBV2,-,17,TRBJ2-1,few,TGTGCCAGCAGTGTAGAGTCCGGAACTACCAGCTACAATGAGCAGTTCTTC,CASSVESGTTSYNEQFF
TRBV4-1,-,13,TRBJ2-7,-,TGCGCCAGCAGCCAAGATCAGGGCTACGAGCAGTACTTC,CASSQDQGYEQYF
TRBV30,-,10,TRBJ1-1,-,TGTGCCTGGGACGGGGCTGAAGCTTTCTTT,CAWDGAEAFF
TRBV5-1,-,18,TRBJ1-3,-,TGCGCCAGCAGCTTGGTGGGGGGAGCAGCCTACTCTGGAAACACCATATATTTT,CASSLVGGAAYSGNTIYF
TRBV6-5,-,14,TRBJ1-5,-,TGTGCCAGCACCCGACACGGTAGCAATCAGCCCCAGCATTTT,CASTRHGSNQPQHF
TRBV19,TRBD1,15,TRBJ1-5,-,TGTGCCAGTAGTTCCCGACAGGGACGAGACCAGCCCCAGCATTTT,CASSSRQGRDQPQHF
TRBV28,TRBD1,13,TRBJ1-2,-,TGTGCCAGCCGGGGACAGGGGGTATATGGCTACACCTTC,CASRGQGVYGYTF
TRBV2,-,14,TRBJ2-2,-,TGTGCCAGCACCACGGGGTCGAACACCGGGGAGCTGTTTTTT,CASTTGSNTGELFF
TRBV5-4,-,12,TRBJ1-1,few,TGTGCCAGCAGCCCACAGAACACTGAAGCTTTCTTT,CASSPQNTEAFF
TRBV9,TRBD2,13,TRBJ2-7,-,TGTGCCAGCAGCGCCGGGACTACCAGCGAGCAGTACTTC,CASSAGTTSEQYF
TRBV9,-,15,TRBJ2-7,-,TGTGCCAGCAGCGTAAGCGGCAGTGGGACTGGAAAGCAGTACTTC,CASSVSGSGTGKQYF
TRBV28,TRBD1,16,TRBJ1-2,-,TGTGCCAGCAGACCTCCTCCGGGACAGGGGGCGGATGGCTACACCTTC,CASRPPPGQGADGYTF
TRBV28,TRBD1,12,TRBJ1-1,-,TGTGCCAGCAGTTACAGGGGGTTGGGAGCTTTCTTT,CASSYRGLGAFF
TRBV25-1,-,15,TRBJ2-7,few,TGTGCCAGCAGTGATTTGGGCAGGGACTCCTACGAGCAGTACTTC,CASSDLGRDSYEQYF
TRBV5-4,-,13,TRBJ2-7,-,TGTGCCAGCAGCTTGAGGCAGGGGTACGAGCAGTACTTC,CASSLRQGYEQYF
TRBV6-4,-,13,TRBJ1-1,few,TGTGCCAGCAGTGACCGGCAGGGCACTGAAGCTTTCTTT,CASSDRQGTEAFF
TRBV7-9,TRBD2,15,TRBJ2-7,few,TGTGCCAGCATTCCCGGGACTAGCGGGAGCTACGAGCAGTACTTC,CASIPGTSGSYEQYF
TRBV6-5,-,16,TRBJ1-2,-,TGTGCCAGCAGTTCCCCACGGGACTGGAGAAACTATGGCTACACCTTC,CASSSPRDWRNYGYTF
TRBV9,TRBD1,15,TRBJ2-1,few,TGTGCCAGCAGCGTAGAGGGGGCGGTTTACAATGAGCAGTTCTTC,CASSVEGAVYNEQFF
TRBV5-1,TRBD2,16,TRBJ2-1,-,TGCGCCAGCAGCTTGGAGGCTAGCGGGGCCTACAATGAGCAGTTCTTC,CASSLEASGAYNEQFF
TRBV7-9,-,15,TRBJ1-1,few,TGTGCCAGCAGCTCGGGATCCGCCGGCGGCACTGAAGCTTTCTTT,CASSSGSAGGTEAFF
TRBV28,-,13,TRBJ1-2,-,TGTGCCAGCAGTTACACAGCTAACTATGGCTACACCTTC,CASSYTANYGYTF
TRBV11-1,-,15,TRBJ2-5,few,TGTGCCAGCAGCCAGATCCGGGACTCCGAAGAGACCCAGTACTTC,CASSQIRDSEETQYF
TRBV9,TRBD2,17,TRBJ2-1,-,TGTGCCAGCAGCGTCCAATCAGCGGGAGGGCCTATAAATGAGCAGTTCTTC,CASSVQSAGGPINEQFF
TRBV15,-,15,TRBJ2-3,-,TGTGCCACCAGCAGAGCGTCAGGGTCGAGAGATACGCAGTATTTT,CATSRASGSRDTQYF
TRBV5-1,-,13,TRBJ2-1,-,TGCGCCAGCAGCCAACAGGTTGACAATGAGCAGTTCTTC,CASSQQVDNEQFF
TRBV29-1,-,15,TRBJ2-3,-,TGCAGCGTTGAAGGGACTCCCCAGGAGCGCGGTACGCAGTATTTT,CSVEGTPQERGTQYF
TRBV4-1,-,14,TRBJ1-2,few,TGCGCCAGCAGCCAAACGGTCGGTAGTTATGGCTACACCTTC,CASSQTVGSYGYTF
TRBV2,TRBD2,15,TRBJ2-2,-,TGTGCCAGCAGTGAACAGGGAGGGGAGACCGGGGAGCTGTTTTTT,CASSEQGGETGELFF
TRBV30,TRBD2,14,TRBJ2-3,few,TGTGCCTCCACCACCCCTGCGGGAGCGGGTACGCAGTATTTT,CASTTPAGAGTQYF
TRBV25-1,-,13,TRBJ2-7,few,TGTGCCAGCAGTCACACGGGTGACGGCGAGCAGTACTTC,CASSHTGDGEQYF
TRBV9,-,14,TRBJ2-7,-,TGTGCCAGCAGCGTAGACAGTGGCTCCTACGAGCAGTACTTC,CASSVDSGSYEQYF
TRBV2,-,14,TRBJ2-7,few,TGTGCCAGCAGTGACCAGGGAAGCTCCTACGAGCAGTACTTC,CASSDQGSSYEQYF
TRBV28,TRBD1,13,TRBJ2-2,few,TGTGCCAGCAGCCCGGGACAGTCCGGGGAGCTGTTTTTT,CASSPGQSGELFF
TRBV28,TRBD2,14,TRBJ2-7,few,TGTGCCAGCAGTTCTGGACTAGCGGGAGGCGAGCAGTACTTC,CASSSGLAGGEQYF
TRBV28,-,12,TRBJ2-7,few,TGTGCCAGCAGTCCGGACAGACACGAGCAGTACTTC,CASSPDRHEQYF
TRBV14,-,11,TRBJ2-1,-,TGTGCCAGCAGCCAAGGGGCCGACCAGTTCTTC,CASSQGADQFF
TRBV28,-,14,TRBJ1-1,few,TGTGCCAGCAGTTTTCAGGGGTCGAACACTGAAGCTTTCTTT,CASSFQGSNTEAFF
TRBV6-1,TRBD1,14,TRBJ2-7,-,TGTGCCAGCAGAACGGGACAGGTTGCCTACGAGCAGTACTTC,CASRTGQVAYEQYF
TRBV5-6,TRBD1,14,TRBJ1-1,-,TGTGCCAGCAGCCGGGGACAGGGGGCTTCGAGAGCTTTCTTT,CASSRGQGASRAFF
TRBV9,-,14,TRBJ1-1,few,TGTGCCAGCAGCGTGAGAGGGCTGAACACTGAAGCTTTCTTT,CASSVRGLNTEAFF